The source of this TCR beta chain is a study of cytomegalovirus exposure and HLA in healthy donors. This clone was observed a handful of times. The junction had 8 bases not matched to a gene; V was cut back by 6 bases and J by 3 bases. This CDR3 spans 15 amino acids. Germline V CDR1 and CDR2: MNHEY, SMNVEV (reference sequence). In the PCR, 60 Vbeta and 13 Jbeta primers were used. Sequencing was performed with immunoSEQ multiplex PCR; in TCRdb, only in-frame clones are kept and a portion is missing. This table has over 110,000 clones, about 80% appearing once. The chain joins TRBV27 to TRBJ2-3, with TRBD1 matching over 8 bases. This receptor was obtained from a male donor in good health and CMV-seropositive. Sequencing was carried out using PBMCs. CDR3: CASSPGGYETDTQYF. In DNA form, the CDR3 reads TGTGCCAGCAGCCCAGGGGGCTATGAGACAGATACGCAGTATTTT.